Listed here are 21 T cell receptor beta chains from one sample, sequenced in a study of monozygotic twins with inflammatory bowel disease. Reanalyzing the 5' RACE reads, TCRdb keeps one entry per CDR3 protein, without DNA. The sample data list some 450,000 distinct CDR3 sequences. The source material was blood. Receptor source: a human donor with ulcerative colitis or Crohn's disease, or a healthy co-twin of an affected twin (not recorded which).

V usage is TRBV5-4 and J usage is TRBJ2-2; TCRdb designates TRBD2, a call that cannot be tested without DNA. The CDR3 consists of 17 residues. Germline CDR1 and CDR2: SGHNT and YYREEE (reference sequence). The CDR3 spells CASAPDLAAASTGELFF.

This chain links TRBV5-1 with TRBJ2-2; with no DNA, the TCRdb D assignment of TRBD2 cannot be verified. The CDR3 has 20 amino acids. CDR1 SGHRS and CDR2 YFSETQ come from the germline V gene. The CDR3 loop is CASSSGGTSGIRKNTGELFF.

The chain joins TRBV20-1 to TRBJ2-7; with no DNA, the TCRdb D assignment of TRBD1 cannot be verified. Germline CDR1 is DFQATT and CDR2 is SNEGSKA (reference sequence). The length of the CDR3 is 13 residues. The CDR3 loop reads CSQGGTGNYEQYF.

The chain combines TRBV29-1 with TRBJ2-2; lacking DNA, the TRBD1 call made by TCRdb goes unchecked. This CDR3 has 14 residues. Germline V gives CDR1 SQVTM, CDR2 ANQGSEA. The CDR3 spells CSVFRGVEAGELFF.

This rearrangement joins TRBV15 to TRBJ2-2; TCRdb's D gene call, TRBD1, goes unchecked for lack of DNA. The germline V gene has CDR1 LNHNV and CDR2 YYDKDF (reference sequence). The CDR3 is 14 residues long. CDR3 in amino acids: CATSPNGGPRELFF.

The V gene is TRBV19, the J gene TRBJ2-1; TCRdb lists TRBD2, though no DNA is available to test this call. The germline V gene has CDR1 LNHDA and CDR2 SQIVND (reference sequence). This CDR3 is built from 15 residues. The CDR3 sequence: CASSPSGGWDNEQFF.

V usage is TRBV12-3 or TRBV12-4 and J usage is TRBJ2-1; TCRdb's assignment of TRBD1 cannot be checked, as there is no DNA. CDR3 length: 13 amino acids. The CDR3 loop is CASSPAGGREQFF.

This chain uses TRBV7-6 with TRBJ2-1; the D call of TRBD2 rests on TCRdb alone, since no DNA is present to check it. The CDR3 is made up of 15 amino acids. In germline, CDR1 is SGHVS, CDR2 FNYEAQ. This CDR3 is CASSLALAGVTEQFF.

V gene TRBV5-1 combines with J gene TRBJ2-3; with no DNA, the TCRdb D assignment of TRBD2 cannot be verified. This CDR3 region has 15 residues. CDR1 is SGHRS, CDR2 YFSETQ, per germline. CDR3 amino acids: CASSFGGRATDTQYF.

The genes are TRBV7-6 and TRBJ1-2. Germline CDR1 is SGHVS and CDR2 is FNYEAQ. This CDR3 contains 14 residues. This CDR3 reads CASSPGEGIYGYTF.

The CDR3 region is CATSDYQDRVNEQFF. The chain joins TRBV24-1 to TRBJ2-1; as DNA is missing, the TRBD1 call by TCRdb cannot be tested. CDR3 length: 15 amino acids. Germline V lookup: CDR1 KGHDR, CDR2 SFDVKD.

CDR3 region: CASSLVVSESPLHF. V gene TRBV5-1 combines with J gene TRBJ1-6. This CDR3 is built from 14 residues. The V gene's germline CDR1 is SGHRS and CDR2 YFSETQ. The full variable domain, rest sourced from reference TRBV5-1 and TRBJ1-6, is KAGVTQTPRYLIKTRGQQVTLSCSPISGHRSVSWYQQTPGQGLQFLFEYFSETQRNKGNFPGRFSGRQFSNSRSEMNVSTLELGDSALYLCASSLVVSESPLHFGNGTRLTVT.

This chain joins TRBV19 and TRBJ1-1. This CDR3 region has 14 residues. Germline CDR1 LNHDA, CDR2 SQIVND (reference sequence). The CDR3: CASSIFLGNTEAFF.

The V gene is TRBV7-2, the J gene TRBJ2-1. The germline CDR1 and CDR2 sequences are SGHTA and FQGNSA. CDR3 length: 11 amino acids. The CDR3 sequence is CASSSWDEQFF.

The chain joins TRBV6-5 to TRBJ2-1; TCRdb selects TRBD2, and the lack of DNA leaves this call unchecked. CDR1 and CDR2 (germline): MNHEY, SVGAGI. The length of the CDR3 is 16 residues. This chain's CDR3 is CASSWGLADSYNEQFF.

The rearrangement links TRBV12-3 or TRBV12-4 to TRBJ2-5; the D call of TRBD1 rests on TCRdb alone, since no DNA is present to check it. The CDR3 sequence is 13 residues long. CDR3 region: CASSLGAKETQYF.

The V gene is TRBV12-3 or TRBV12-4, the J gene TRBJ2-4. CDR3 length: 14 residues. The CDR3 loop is CASSPGLAKNIQYF.

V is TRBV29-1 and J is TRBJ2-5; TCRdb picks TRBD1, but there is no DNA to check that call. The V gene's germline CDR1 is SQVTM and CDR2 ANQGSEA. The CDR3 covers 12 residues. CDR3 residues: CSVEKGAGTQYF.

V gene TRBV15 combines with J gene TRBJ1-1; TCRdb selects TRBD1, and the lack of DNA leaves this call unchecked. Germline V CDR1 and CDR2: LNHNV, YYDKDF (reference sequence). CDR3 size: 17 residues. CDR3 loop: CATSRDLEAGVNTEAFF. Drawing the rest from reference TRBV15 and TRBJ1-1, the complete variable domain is DAMVIQNPRYQVTQFGKPVTLSCSQTLNHNVMYWYQQKSSQAPKLLFHYYDKDFNNEADTPDNFQSRRPNTSFCFLDIRSPGLGDTAMYLCATSRDLEAGVNTEAFFGQGTRLTVV.

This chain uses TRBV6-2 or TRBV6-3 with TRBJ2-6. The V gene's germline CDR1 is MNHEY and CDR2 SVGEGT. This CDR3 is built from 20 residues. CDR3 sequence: CASSYPFGDLKSSGANVLTF.

The CDR3 loop is CASSLSASVGTEAFF. The genes are TRBV27 and TRBJ1-1. The CDR3 length is 15 residues. Germline V gives CDR1 MNHEY, CDR2 SMNVEV (reference sequence).